This is a list of T cell receptor beta chains from one sample in a study of response to subunit inactivated influenza vaccine. From the RT-PCR reads, TCRdb called clonotypes with MiXCR, one entry per CDR3 protein. The table records some 500,000 distinct CDR3 sequences, roughly 27% of them present only once. The specimen comprised CD4+ T cells sorted from PBMCs, sampled 5 to 6 days after vaccination. These receptors all stem from a man in his fifties or sixties who received an inactivated influenza vaccine. Both conserved end residues are part of each CDR3. Fields, in order: clone size, J gene, V gene, D gene, CDR3 protein, CDR3 DNA. The D gene is left open where the match is weak. The listing skips clone size in some rows; elsewhere it reads once, few, many or a size class.

- TRBJ2-3 TRBV7-2 TRBD2 CASSLGLAWADTQYF TGTGCCAGCAGCCTCGGACTAGCGTGGGCAGATACGCAGTATTTT
many TRBJ2-2 TRBV11-2 - CASSLSGAGELFF TGTGCCAGCAGCCTCTCAGGTGCCGGGGAGCTGTTTTTT
- TRBJ2-5 TRBV5-5 - CASSLRAQGQETQYF TGTGCCAGCAGCCTACGAGCACAGGGCCAAGAGACCCAGTACTTC
- TRBJ2-5 TRBV12-3/TRBV12-4 - CASSLWANRETQYF TGTGCCAGCAGTTTATGGGCGAATCGAGAGACCCAGTACTTC
- TRBJ2-3 TRBV28 TRBD2 CASSATSGGRFNTQYF TGTGCCAGCAGCGCCACTAGCGGAGGTCGTTTTAATACGCAGTATTTT
- TRBJ2-7 TRBV6-2/TRBV6-3 - CASSSEVTDEQYF TGTGCCAGCAGCTCGGAGGTTACGGACGAGCAGTACTTC
- TRBJ2-1 TRBV29-1 TRBD1 CSVEEDRGYPSDEQFF TGCAGCGTTGAGGAGGACAGGGGTTATCCCTCCGATGAGCAGTTCTTC
- TRBJ2-7 TRBV7-9 TRBD1 CASSWSAWTGGPYEQYF TGTGCCAGCAGCTGGAGCGCTTGGACAGGGGGCCCCTACGAGCAGTACTTC
few TRBJ2-3 TRBV5-5 TRBD2 CASSLAGGKFSTDTQYF TGTGCCAGCAGCTTGGCCGGGGGGAAATTTAGCACAGATACGCAGTATTTT
- TRBJ2-5 TRBV7-7 - CASSSGQKETQYF TGTGCTAGCAGCTCTGGACAGAAAGAGACCCAGTACTTC